This T cell receptor (beta chain) was obtained from a study of CD8+ T cells in alopecia areata. With respect to this clone: What it binds is not known.

Regarding treatment: oral pan-JAK inhibitor, 5-10 mg twice daily. The study team obtained lesional scalp punch biopsies and peripheral blood from alopecia areata patients. General study results and limits: Compared with mice, patients displayed less clear TCR sharing, possibly for HLA-related reasons. Tofacitinib significantly decreased scalp clonality and expanded CD8+ clones among top 100.

Germline CDR1 is GTSNPN and CDR2 is SVGIG (reference sequence). The CDR3 runs to 14 residues. Trimming left V 0 bases short and J 3 bases short, with 11 bases between. RNA extraction was followed by reverse transcription into cDNA, which acted as the sequencing template. Measured with immunoSEQ multiplex PCR; TCRdb has only the in-frame clones, and not every one. The sample includes 160,000 or so clones, about three fifths of them seen just once. The sequenced sample was CD4+ T cells sorted from blood, obtained at week 4, from a patient treated with tofacitinib. The sequence came from a human donor with alopecia areata. This sequence joins TRBV30 and TRBJ1-2; no definite D call. The CDR3 region is CAWSVRIRDYGYTF. In nucleotides, the CDR3 is TGTGCCTGGAGTGTACGAATCAGAGACTATGGCTACACCTTC.